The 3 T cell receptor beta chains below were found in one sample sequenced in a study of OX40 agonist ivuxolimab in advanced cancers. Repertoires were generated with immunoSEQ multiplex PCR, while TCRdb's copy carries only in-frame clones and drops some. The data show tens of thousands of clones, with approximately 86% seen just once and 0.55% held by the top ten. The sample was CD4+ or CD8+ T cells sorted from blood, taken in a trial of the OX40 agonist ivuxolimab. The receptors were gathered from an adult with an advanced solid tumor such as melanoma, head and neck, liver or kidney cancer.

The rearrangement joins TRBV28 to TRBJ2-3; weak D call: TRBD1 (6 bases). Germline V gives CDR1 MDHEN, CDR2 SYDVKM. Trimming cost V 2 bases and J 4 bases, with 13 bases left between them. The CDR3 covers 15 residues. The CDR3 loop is CASSLVSPGADTQYF. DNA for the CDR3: TGTGCCAGCAGTTTAGTCTCCCCAGGGGCAGATACGCAGTATTTT.

CDR3 loop: CASSQALPGGYGYTF. The CDR3, as DNA: TGCGCCAGCAGCCAAGCCCTCCCAGGGGGCTATGGCTACACCTTC. The gene calls are TRBV4-1 and TRBJ1-2, with 7 bases that match TRBD1. V trimming: 1 base; J trimming: 4 bases; junction bases outside the gene matches: 6. CDR1 MGHRA and CDR2 YSYEKL come from the germline V gene. The CDR3 has 15 amino acids.

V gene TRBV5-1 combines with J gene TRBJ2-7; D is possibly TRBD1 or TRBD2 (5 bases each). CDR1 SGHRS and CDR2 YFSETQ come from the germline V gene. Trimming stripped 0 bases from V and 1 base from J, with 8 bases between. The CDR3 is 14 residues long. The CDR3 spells CASSLAGASYEQYF. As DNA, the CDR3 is TGCGCCAGCAGCTTGGCCGGGGCTTCCTACGAGCAGTACTTC.